The rows below give T cell receptor beta chains drawn from one sample of a study of T cell changes during pregnancy in multiple sclerosis. The repertoire was sequenced with immunoSEQ multiplex PCR; TCRdb's copy has only in-frame clones and lacks some. The sample includes tens of thousands of clones, approximately 90% of them seen just once. Sequences were derived from peripheral blood, sampled in the first trimester of pregnancy. These receptors were obtained from a female donor with multiple sclerosis, enrolled in a pregnancy study. Each CDR3 is given with its conserved first and last residue. D genes are given only for firm matches.

D,V,J,DNA,CDR3
-,TRBV7-2,TRBJ2-1,TGTGCCAGCAGCTTAATTGTGGGAGTTGTGGCCAATGAGCAGTTCTTC,CASSLIVGVVANEQFF
TRBD2,TRBV6-5,TRBJ2-3,TGTGCCAGCAGTCGACTAGCGGCAAACACAGATACGCAGTATTTT,CASSRLAANTDTQYF
-,TRBV30,TRBJ2-5,TGTGCCTGGAGTGTACAATTGGGCGCCCAGTACTTC,CAWSVQLGAQYF
TRBD1,TRBV15,TRBJ2-3,TGTGCCACCAGCAGACCGGGACAGGGGGCAGGGGCAGATACGCAGTATTTT,CATSRPGQGAGADTQYF
-,TRBV18,TRBJ1-1,TGTGCCAGCTCAAGGGACACCTCCCTTGAAGCTTTCTTT,CASSRDTSLEAFF
-,TRBV6-1,TRBJ2-7,TGTGCCAGCAGAGGCGACAGGCCCTACGAGCAGTACTTC,CASRGDRPYEQYF
TRBD2,TRBV14,TRBJ2-2,TGTGCCAGCGCCATCCGGGGGAGGGCCGGGGAGCTGTTTTTT,CASAIRGRAGELFF
-,TRBV4-3,TRBJ2-4,TGCGCCAGCAGCCAAGACAAAGACGGGGATTGGGCCAAAAACATTCAGTACTTC,CASSQDKDGDWAKNIQYF
TRBD1,TRBV7-2,TRBJ2-7,TGTGCCAGCAGCCCGTGGACAGGGGGCTTAACCTACGAGCAGTACTTC,CASSPWTGGLTYEQYF
TRBD1,TRBV5-1,TRBJ2-1,TGCGCCAGCAGCATTACCGGGACAGGATCGGTTGAGCAGTTCTTC,CASSITGTGSVEQFF
TRBD2,TRBV5-1,TRBJ2-3,TGCGCCAGCAGCTTTTTGACTAGCTCAGGAGATACGCAGTATTTT,CASSFLTSSGDTQYF
TRBD1,TRBV19,TRBJ1-5,TGTGCCAGTAGTATAGAGGGGACAGGTCTAAATCAGCCCCAGCATTTT,CASSIEGTGLNQPQHF
TRBD2,TRBV7-2,TRBJ2-3,TGTGCCAGCAGCAGGACTAGCGGGAACGATCTTTTCACGCAGTATTTT,CASSRTSGNDLFTQYF
TRBD1,TRBV28,TRBJ1-3,TGTGCCAGCAGCCTTGACAGGGTGGCTTTTGGAAACACCATATATTTT,CASSLDRVAFGNTIYF
-,TRBV18,TRBJ1-1,TGTGCCAGCTCACCATACGGTCAGGGGACTTTCTTT,CASSPYGQGTFF